This T cell receptor (beta chain) was recovered during a study of identifying expanded T cells in peripheral blood (dated by TCRdb to between 2018 and 2021). Background on the whole study: Technical replicates were generated by sequencing separate aliquots of the same genomic DNA pool, with four replicates compared pairwise.

A word on this clone: What antigen it recognizes has not been identified. No clone much larger than this one lies a single base away; base qualities are absent.

The paper's findings and limits, for the study overall: In all healthy donors, the variance in clone template counts between samples taken roughly 14 days apart rose significantly as total template count increased. The authors expected biological variance in healthy repertoires might increase further over much longer intervals such as months to years. Both the number of clones called differentially abundant and the false-positive rate were significantly reduced by the beta-binomial model across all healthy-donor time intervals. Approximately 1.2 differentially abundant clones were flagged by the binomial model between technical replicates, whereas about 16 and 19 were flagged over roughly two weeks and four weeks, respectively.

The immunoSEQ Assay, which relies on bias-controlled multiplex PCR amplification of genomic DNA, was used to profile TCRbeta CDR3 regions. Regarding the original processing steps: The absolute abundance of each unique TCRbeta CDR3 region was quantified after sequences were collapsed and filtered. Differential abundance was assessed using a binomial (Fisher-equivalent) model and a beta-binomial model in which time-dependent variance fitted from healthy donors was added. Clones with fewer than 5 combined templates were removed, and differential abundance was called for clones with a Benjamini-Hochberg FDR below 0.01. Using the form v = (b*log(k)+a)^2, the beta-binomial variance was modeled as a function of the total template count across the two samples. TCRdb retrieved this table from immuneACCESS and kept in-frame rearrangements only. Not all clones are present; in checked studies, unresolved V genes account for under half, and no reason is known for the remainder. V, J and clone size derive from that table, while D and trimming were established from the DNA sequence. This sample has fewer than 80,000 clones in its table, and approximately 83% of those were observed once. The biggest ten clones account for approximately 19% of the sample.

No immune events such as infections were documented for the healthy donors during the collection period. To calibrate time-dependent variance in a beta-binomial model of T-cell clone differential abundance, blood repertoires from healthy donors were used as a training cohort. There were roughly 10 healthy donors in the training cohort, of whom 3 were female and 7 were male. The donors were between roughly 25 and 70 years old, with an average age of approximately 47 years. Whole blood was collected from each healthy donor at three time points spaced 2 to 3 weeks apart and obtained from a commercial supplier. For immunosequencing, genomic DNA was extracted from whole blood that had not been sorted. The CDR1 and CDR2 encoded by the germline V gene (reference sequence) are GTSNPN and SVGIG. The cysteine opens and the phenylalanine closes a CDR3 of 12 amino acids. The read is trimmed to its CDR3 DNA, 36 bases read in frame from base 1.

What was sequenced was blood. The rearranged chain carries TRBV30 and TRBJ1-3; the D gene is not confidently resolved. The sequence was obtained from a person between 18 and 75 years old in good health. CDR3 sequence: CARAGAGNTIYF. DNA sequence: TGTGCGCGGGCCGGGGCTGGAAACACCATATATTTT. The full variable domain, completed from the reference TRBV30 and TRBJ1-3 proteins outside the CDR3, reads SQTIHQWPATLVQPVGSPLSLECTVEGTSNPNLYWYRQAAGRGLQLLFYSVGIGQISSEVPQNLSASRPQDRQFILSSKKLLLSDSGFYLCARAGAGNTIYFGEGSWLTVV.